This passage covers 5 T cell receptor beta chains from one sample sequenced in a study of T-cell reconstitution after alpha-beta-depleted transplantation in children. During its preparation, the TCRbeta library received unique molecular identifiers. From the PCR reads, TCRdb called clonotypes with MiXCR, one entry per CDR3 protein. The sample includes hundreds of thousands of distinct CDR3 sequences, around 13% of them seen just once. The sequencing here drew on PBMCs, mostly from graft donor cells, taken 360 days after TCRalphabeta/CD19-depleted stem cell transplant. These receptors originate from a male patient younger than 18 who had a stem cell transplant for acute myeloid leukemia, so the T cells may come from the graft donor.

The chain uses TRBV6-1 and TRBJ2-5; D might be TRBD2 (6 bases). The length of the CDR3 is 14 residues. Trimming removed 2 bases at V and 4 bases at J, with 11 bases between. Per the germline V gene, CDR1 is MNHNS and CDR2 is SASEGT. CDR3 region: CASSELGGAETQYF. The CDR3 region has the DNA TGTGCCAGCAGTGAACTGGGGGGAGCAGAGACCCAGTACTTC.

The chain uses TRBV20-1 and TRBJ2-7; 12 bases are shared with TRBD1. Germline CDR1 and CDR2: DFQATT and SNEGSKA (reference sequence). This CDR3 region has 17 residues. Trimming took 6 bases from V and 3 from J; bases not matched to a gene: 15. CDR3 amino acids: CSAGPGTGGKKGYEQYF. The DNA for the CDR3 is TGCAGTGCCGGGCCCGGGACAGGGGGCAAGAAGGGCTACGAGCAGTACTTC.

The table lists this clonotype with a few counts. The chain couples TRBV5-5 to TRBJ2-3; D is unclear. Germline assignment: CDR1 SGHKS and CDR2 YYEKEE (reference sequence). V was shortened by 1 base and J by 2 bases, with 14 bases between the two germline ends. The CDR3 extends over 16 amino acids. CDR3 bases: TGTGCCAGCAGCTTGATGGGCCAGAACCACACAGATACGCAGTATTTT. It translates to CASSLMGQNHTDTQYF. The entire variable domain, with the rest obtained from reference TRBV5-5 and TRBJ2-3, is as follows: DAGVTQSPTHLIKTRGQQVTLRCSPISGHKSVSWYQQVLGQGPQFIFQYYEKEERGRGNFPDRFSARQFPNYSSELNVNALLLGDSALYLCASSLMGQNHTDTQYFGPGTRLTVL.

This chain uses TRBV20-1 with TRBJ2-4, with 10 positions matching TRBD2. The CDR3 is 15 amino acids. Germline lookup yields CDR1 DFQATT and CDR2 SNEGSKA (reference sequence). V dropped 2 bases and J dropped 3; count of bases not matched to a gene: 4. The CDR3 region is CSARNSGRDKNIQYF. The CDR3 DNA reads as TGCAGTGCTAGAAACAGCGGGAGGGACAAAAACATTCAGTACTTC.

The chain is built from TRBV7-9 and TRBJ2-5; D is unclear. The V end lost 1 base, the J end lost 4 bases, and 7 bases lay between the germline ends. Per the germline V gene, CDR1 is SEHNR and CDR2 is FQNEAQ (reference sequence). This CDR3 has 13 residues. CDR3 loop: CASSLEVGETQYF. As DNA, the CDR3 is TGTGCCAGCAGCTTAGAAGTGGGAGAGACCCAGTACTTC.